The sequence of this T cell receptor (beta chain) was determined in a study of blood T cell repertoires in COVID-19 (dated by TCRdb to about 2020). Regarding the study in general: Samples covering the acute and convalescent phases of COVID-19 were provided by collaborators in the United States, Italy and Spain. The prospective study material was composed of cDNA or gDNA derived from T cells, B-cell-depleted T cells, or PBMCs. Subjects who had been exposed to COVID-19, were actively infected with it, or had recovered from it provided the deeply sampled blood TCRbeta repertoires that made up the dataset. The repertoires were released in a freely available public database intended as a resource for research on the immune response to SARS-CoV-2. Samples were obtained from the ongoing ImmuneRACE study (first 160 participants) and from 1,200 or so subjects provided by 6 global collaborators. Nearly every sample came with metadata listing a de-identified subject ID, COVID-19 status, age in years and sex. HLA class I and class II types, where available, came from metadata supplied by the sample provider rather than from assay-based typing. What the work shows at the level of the full study, not this receptor alone: The amount of clinical and demographic metadata varied by source and participant and was provided uncurated.

This clone was observed a handful of times. The antigen it recognizes is unknown. No much larger clone is present one base from it, and per-base qualities are unavailable. Whole blood was collected in K2EDTA tubes by collaborating institutions according to the institutions' own protocols. For TCRbeta analysis, collaborators shipped samples as frozen whole blood, isolated PBMCs, or DNA extracted from either of those sample types. TCRbeta CDR3 regions were amplified from genomic DNA using the immunoSEQ Assay, a bias-controlled multiplex PCR. The paper's data handling went like this. Within the assay, amplification of reference gene primers was used to estimate how many nucleated cells each sample contained. Sequence reads were collapsed and filtered to measure the absolute abundance of every unique TCRbeta CDR3 rearrangement. For each sample, productive Simpson clonality was calculated by taking the square root of Simpson's diversity index across productive rearrangements. In TCRdb, the immuneACCESS table is reduced to in-frame sequences with V and J assigned. These tables do not hold every clone; where another copy was compared, an unresolved V gene accounts for under half, and the others remain unexplained. The V and J calls and the clone size are those of that table, but D and trimming were determined from the DNA. The sample includes approximately 210,000 clones, with around 80% observed a single time. Less than 3% of the sample lies in the top ten.

The V end loses 1 base and the J end loses 4 bases, and a stretch of 10 bases separates them. The CDR3 goes from the cysteine to the phenylalanine over 14 residues. CDR3 DNA only is kept here, 42 bases in frame from base 1. Reading the germline V gene gives CDR1 MGHDK and CDR2 SYGVNS. In this chain, TRBV25-1 is recombined with TRBJ1-1; a tentative D call is TRBD1 (5 bases match). The sequence was obtained from a man aged 45-65 years with active or convalescent COVID-19. What was sequenced was peripheral blood. The DNA sequence reads TGTGCCAGCAGTGAATTCGCGACAGTCACTGAAGCTTTCTTT. It codes for CASSEFATVTEAFF.